This T cell receptor (beta chain) was found in a study of blood T cells in healthy people across ages. Overall study findings and caveats: Long-lived and aged donors differed, with more naive CD4+ cells and higher diversity in the long-lived.

Worth noting for this clonotype: The antigen remains unidentified.

Peripheral blood, roughly 11 milliliters per donor, was collected. A J-beta primer mix and a sample-barcoded 5' primer were used in a second PCR of roughly 7 to 12 cycles. TCRdb re-called the 5' RACE reads with MiXCR, one entry per CDR3 protein. Altogether roughly 800,000 distinct CDR3 sequences are present, about 62% being singletons, with the ten largest covering about 20%. From germline, CDR1 is SEHNR and CDR2 FQNEAQ (reference sequence). Trimming removed 7 bases from V and 11 bases from J; junction bases left unmatched: 14. The length of the CDR3 is 15 residues. This receptor was identified in a man between 25 and 39 years old in good health. Sequenced: blood. This sequence joins TRBV7-9 and TRBJ2-5; 12 bases map to TRBD2. This chain's CDR3 is CASTHRTSGDSEQYF. The CDR3 nucleotides are TGTGCCAGCACCCATCGGACTAGCGGGGACTCGGAGCAGTACTTC. Complete variable domain (other parts from reference TRBV7-9 and TRBJ2-5): DTGVSQNPRHKITKRGQNVTFRCDPISEHNRLYWYRQTLGQGPEFLTYFQNEAQLEKSRLLSDRFSAERPKGSFSTLEIQRTEQGDSAMYLCASTHRTSGDSEQYFGPGTRLLVL.